The sequence of this TCR beta chain was determined in a study of CD8+CD57+ T cells in acquired aplastic anemia. Overall study context: Sorted CD4+ plus CD8+ cells gave DNA averaging about 3 ug.

According to the study, genomic DNA was the template for TCR beta VDJ and CDR3 profiling. From the reads, TCRdb called clonotypes with MiXCR, one entry per CDR3 protein. The sample lists 150,000 or so distinct CDR3 sequences; about 64% were seen once. Of note for this clonotype: Its specificity is unknown.

The CDR3 consists of 16 residues. Deletions cut 1 base from V and 0 bases from J, with 12 bases between. Germline CDR1 is MGHDK and CDR2 is SYGVNS. Study-level points and caveats: Shared by patients and controls, 25 to 30 CD8+ CDR3s were abundant in patients.

Source material: sorted CD4+, CD8+, or CD8+CD57+ T cells (not recorded which) from PBMCs. The source of this sequence is a human donor in good health. The V gene is TRBV25-1, the J gene TRBJ1-1; D is undetermined. The CDR3 loop is CASSEFAGPMNTEAFF. CDR3 bases: TGTGCCAGCAGTGAATTCGCAGGACCTATGAACACTGAAGCTTTCTTT.